The TCR beta chain described here comes from a study of CD8+CD57+ T cells in acquired aplastic anemia. Turning to the study itself: In CD4+ cells, healthy donors produced an average of around 11 million reads. Study results and limitations: Patients versus controls showed no significant CD8+ Simpson's diversity difference. Patients and controls shared some 30 CD8+ CDR3 sequences, highly expressed in patients.

A remark on this clonotype: Its antigen is not known.

Profiling of TCR beta VDJ combinations and CDR3 sequences used genomic DNA as template. TCRdb ran MiXCR on the reads and lists one entry per CDR3 protein. The sample records around 130,000 distinct CDR3 sequences, around 50% being singletons. This clonotype was obtained from a human donor in good health, serving as a control. Sequencing was carried out using sorted CD4+, CD8+, or CD8+CD57+ T cells (not recorded which) from PBMCs.

CDR3 in amino acids: CASSFQATEAFF. DNA for the CDR3: TGTGCCAGCAGTTTTCAGGCCACTGAAGCTTTCTTT. The gene calls are TRBV7-4 and TRBJ1-1, with no clear D. Germline V lookup: CDR1 SGHVT, CDR2 SQSDAQ. CDR3 length: 12 residues. Trimming pared 6 bases from V and 4 bases from J, leaving 9 bases between.